The rows below give T cell receptor beta chains drawn from one sample of a study of blood T cell repertoires in COVID-19. Produced via immunoSEQ multiplex PCR; TCRdb's table is partial and in-frame only. The sample carries tens of thousands of clones, roughly 86% recorded once. The sequenced sample was peripheral blood. The receptor set was obtained from a man in his 70s with acute or convalescent COVID-19. The CDR3 runs from the conserved cysteine through the conserved F or W. D genes are given only for firm matches. Where a row states a size, it is once, few, many or the class of an expanded clone; other rows omit it.

.	TRBV15	TRBJ2-1	TRBD1	TGTGCCACCAGCAGACCACAGGGGGGTCAGTTCTTC	CATSRPQGGQFF
.	TRBV6-5	TRBJ2-3	TRBD1	TGTGCCAGCAGTTTGACGGGGACAGAGACAGATACGCAGTATTTT	CASSLTGTETDTQYF
few	TRBV9	TRBJ1-2	TRBD1	TGTGCCAGCAGCGCCGGGACAGGGACGGGCTACACCTTC	CASSAGTGTGYTF
.	TRBV7-8	TRBJ1-4	.	TGTGCCAGCAGCAACAACAGGGTGGCTAATGAAAAACTGTTTTTT	CASSNNRVANEKLFF
.	TRBV3-1/TRBV3-2	TRBJ1-1	.	TGTGCCAGCAGCCAAGTCGGAGGTGAAGCTTTCTTT	CASSQVGGEAFF
few	TRBV5-5	TRBJ2-1	TRBD1	TGTGCCAGCAGCTCAAGGACGACAGGGACCCCTTACAATGAGCAGTTCTTC	CASSSRTTGTPYNEQFF
few	TRBV29-1	TRBJ1-2	.	TGCAGCGTTGACGAGTTCTATGGCTACACCTTC	CSVDEFYGYTF
.	TRBV7-2	TRBJ1-2	.	TGTGCCAGCAGCTTAGCCAACGCCCAGAATGGCTACACCTTC	CASSLANAQNGYTF
.	TRBV19	TRBJ1-1	TRBD1	TGTGCCAGTAGTCGACAGGGTGAAGCTTTCTTT	CASSRQGEAFF
.	TRBV19	TRBJ2-3	.	TGTGCCAGTAGTATAGGGGCCGGGGGCACAGATACGCAGTATTTT	CASSIGAGGTDTQYF
.	TRBV3-1/TRBV3-2	TRBJ1-1	.	TGTGCCAGCAGCGAAGCGGGGTATGGTGAAGCTTTCTTT	CASSEAGYGEAFF
.	TRBV9	TRBJ1-3	TRBD1	TGTGCCAGCAGCCCAATGACAGGGGTCAGCTCTGGAAACACCATATATTTT	CASSPMTGVSSGNTIYF
.	TRBV5-1	TRBJ2-1	TRBD1	TGCGCCAGCAGCGCGGGACAGGGAGACAATGAGCAGTTCTTC	CASSAGQGDNEQFF
.	TRBV5-1	TRBJ2-1	TRBD2	TGCGCCAGCAGATCCGGGACTAGCGGGAGCCATGAGCAGTTCTTC	CASRSGTSGSHEQFF
.	TRBV3-1/TRBV3-2	TRBJ1-1	TRBD1	TGTGCCAGCACCCCGGGACAGGTGAACACTGAAGCTTTCTTT	CASTPGQVNTEAFF
.	TRBV12-3/TRBV12-4	TRBJ1-6	.	TGTGCCAGCGCTGGGAGGGTCGGTTCACCCCTCCACTTT	CASAGRVGSPLHF
.	TRBV9	TRBJ1-1	.	TGTGCCAGCAGCGTCTCAGGCTTGAACACTGAAGCTTTCTTT	CASSVSGLNTEAFF
once	TRBV7-2	TRBJ2-7	.	TGTGCCAGCAGCTCGGACTACCGCTCCTACGAGCAGTACTTC	CASSSDYRSYEQYF
.	TRBV6-5	TRBJ1-1	TRBD1	TGTGCCAGCAGTTACGGGGACAGGGACACTGAAGCTTTCTTT	CASSYGDRDTEAFF
.	TRBV6-5	TRBJ2-4	.	TGTGCCAGCACACAGGAAGAGAGGACCAAAAACATTCAGTACTTC	CASTQEERTKNIQYF
.	TRBV7-6	TRBJ1-4	.	TGTGCCAGCAGCTTAGATGGCCGAGGCTCGAATGAAAAACTGTTTTTT	CASSLDGRGSNEKLFF
.	TRBV7-9	TRBJ2-5	.	TGTGCCAGCAGCTGGTTCGACGACACGGTCCAAGAGACCCAGTACTTC	CASSWFDDTVQETQYF
.	TRBV6-1	TRBJ2-1	TRBD2	TGTGCCAGCAGTGCCGGGACTAGCGGTCTAATAAGCTCCTACAATGAGCAGTTCTTC	CASSAGTSGLISSYNEQFF
.	TRBV6-5	TRBJ1-1	TRBD1	TGTGCCAGCAGGCGGACAGGGGCTGAAGCTTTCTTT	CASRRTGAEAFF
.	TRBV30	TRBJ2-1	.	TGTGCCTGGAGTCCCAGTACGGAACTAAATGAGCAGTTCTTC	CAWSPSTELNEQFF
.	TRBV20-1	TRBJ2-3	TRBD2	TGCAGTGCTAGTTGGGCGTTAGCGGGGGAAGATACGCAGTATTTT	CSASWALAGEDTQYF
.	TRBV5-5	TRBJ1-1	TRBD1	TGTGCCAGCAGCCGGCAGGGGGCAAACACTGAAGCTTTCTTT	CASSRQGANTEAFF
few	TRBV4-1	TRBJ2-7	.	TGCGCCAGCAGCCAAGAGGTAGCTACGTACGAGCAGTACTTC	CASSQEVATYEQYF
.	TRBV30	TRBJ1-1	TRBD1	TGTGCCTGGAACCGCAGGGGGCACACTGAAGCTTTCTTT	CAWNRRGHTEAFF
.	TRBV19	TRBJ1-5	TRBD1	TGTGCCAGTAGTAGGGACAGGGTGTGGCAGCCCCAGCATTTT	CASSRDRVWQPQHF
.	TRBV2	TRBJ1-4	.	TGTGCCAGCATGGGGGGGGCGTTGGCCGAAAAACTGTTTTTT	CASMGGALAEKLFF
.	TRBV3-1/TRBV3-2	TRBJ1-1	TRBD1	TGTGCCAGCACCACGGACAGGGCTTCTGAAGCTTTCTTT	CASTTDRASEAFF
.	TRBV11-2	TRBJ2-5	.	TGTGCCAGCAGCTTTACCGGGGAAGAGACCCAGTACTTC	CASSFTGEETQYF
.	TRBV7-2	TRBJ1-5	.	TGTGCCAGCAGCTCCTACGGGGGGCAGGGGCAGCCCCAGCATTTT	CASSSYGGQGQPQHF
.	TRBV2	TRBJ1-5	TRBD1	TGTGCCAGCAGTGTTACAGGGGGCAATCAGCCCCAGCATTTT	CASSVTGGNQPQHF
.	TRBV11-3	TRBJ2-2	TRBD1	TGTGCCAGCAGCCCGGGACAGGGGGCAAACACCGGGGAGCTGTTTTTT	CASSPGQGANTGELFF
.	TRBV3-1/TRBV3-2	TRBJ2-5	.	TGTGCCAGCAGCCAATGGGACGGCAGGGGTGAGACCCAGTACTTC	CASSQWDGRGETQYF
.	TRBV5-1	TRBJ2-1	TRBD1	TGCGCCAGCAGCGAGACAGGGGAGCGGCTCAATGAGCAGTTCTTC	CASSETGERLNEQFF
.	TRBV28	TRBJ2-7	TRBD1	TGTGCCAGCAGTTACGTAGACAGGGCGAATGTCTACGAGCAGTACTTC	CASSYVDRANVYEQYF
.	TRBV6-5	TRBJ1-1	TRBD1	TGTGCCAGCAGGCGGGACAGGCTGGTTTTCTTT	CASRRDRLVFF
.	TRBV3-1/TRBV3-2	TRBJ2-1	.	TGTGCCAGCAGCCAAGATCCCACTAGCAGGAATGAGCAGTTCTTC	CASSQDPTSRNEQFF
.	TRBV6-5	TRBJ1-6	TRBD1	TGTGCCAGCAGTTACAGGGGGACAGACGATTCACCCCTCCACTTT	CASSYRGTDDSPLHF
.	TRBV5-1	TRBJ2-2	.	TGCGCCAGCAGCTGGGGCCAGGGGAACGCGAACACCGGGGAGCTGTTTTTT	CASSWGQGNANTGELFF
.	TRBV29-1	TRBJ1-5	.	TGCAGCGTTCGGATTACAGGGACCGGAGGGCCCCAGCATTTT	CSVRITGTGGPQHF
.	TRBV28	TRBJ2-7	TRBD1	TGTGCCAGCAGAGGAGTTGGACAGGGGGTAGACGAGCAGTACTTC	CASRGVGQGVDEQYF
.	TRBV28	TRBJ2-7	TRBD1	TGTGCCAGCAGTTTCGCCCAGAACAGGGGCGAGCAGTACTTC	CASSFAQNRGEQYF
once	TRBV5-4	TRBJ2-2	.	TGTGCCAGCAGCTTGGTGGGACTCCGAGGGTTCGGGGAGCTGTTTTTT	CASSLVGLRGFGELFF
few	TRBV4-1	TRBJ2-5	TRBD2	TGCGCCAGCAGCCAAGATCCCGGGAGGGGAGGGACCCAGTACTTC	CASSQDPGRGGTQYF
.	TRBV27	TRBJ2-7	TRBD2	TGTGCCAGCAGTTCGTTAAGCGGGAGTTCGCGCGAGCAGTACTTC	CASSSLSGSSREQYF
.	TRBV6-5	TRBJ1-3	TRBD1	TGTGCCAGCACCAGGGGGATCGGGGGAAACACCATATATTTT	CASTRGIGGNTIYF
.	TRBV3-1/TRBV3-2	TRBJ1-5	.	TGTGCCAGCAGCCTGAGGGCGGGGGGTCAGCCCCAGCATTTT	CASSLRAGGQPQHF
.	TRBV3-1/TRBV3-2	TRBJ1-1	TRBD1	TGTGCCAGCAGCCAGCCCGGGACAGGGGTTGAAGCTTTCTTT	CASSQPGTGVEAFF
few	TRBV3-1/TRBV3-2	TRBJ2-2	.	TGTGCCAGCAGGATGTGGGACTCAAACACCGGGGAGCTGTTTTTT	CASRMWDSNTGELFF
few	TRBV5-1	TRBJ1-4	TRBD1	TGCGCCAGCAGGCCGGACAGGGCTAATGAAAAACTGTTTTTT	CASRPDRANEKLFF
few	TRBV2	TRBJ1-5	TRBD1	TGTGCCAGCAGCCAGGGGGCAGGCAATCAGCCCCAGCATTTT	CASSQGAGNQPQHF